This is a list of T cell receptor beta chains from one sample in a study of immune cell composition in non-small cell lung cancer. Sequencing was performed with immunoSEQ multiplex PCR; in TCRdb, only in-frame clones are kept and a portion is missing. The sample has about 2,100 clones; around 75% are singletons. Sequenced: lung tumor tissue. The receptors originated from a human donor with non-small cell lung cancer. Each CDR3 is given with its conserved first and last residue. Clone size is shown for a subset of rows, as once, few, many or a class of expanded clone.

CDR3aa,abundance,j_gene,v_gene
CASSKQGFTGNTIYF,-,TRBJ1-3,TRBV5-6
CASSLGRGWDTQYF,-,TRBJ2-3,TRBV11-2
CASNPDRDNEQFF,-,TRBJ2-1,TRBV6-6
CASTYSQETQYF,-,TRBJ2-5,TRBV5-6
CASSSLGTGYNSPLHF,-,TRBJ1-6,TRBV11-3
CSALWGQGVEKLFF,-,TRBJ1-4,TRBV29-1
CASSVDSGRAYEQFF,-,TRBJ2-1,TRBV9
CASSFDRVGWKNIQYF,-,TRBJ2-4,TRBV5-4
CASSLGQGAQETQYF,-,TRBJ2-5,TRBV5-1
CASRQFYEQYF,few,TRBJ2-7,TRBV2
CASTMGSPAYNEQFF,-,TRBJ2-1,TRBV19
CASSQGVGGAETQYF,-,TRBJ2-5,TRBV4-1
CASSQGRRSDTIYF,-,TRBJ1-3,TRBV4-1
CASSLGGQVNTEAFF,once,TRBJ1-1,TRBV13
CASTGLALTGELFF,-,TRBJ2-2,TRBV2
CARSFLNRVNYGYTF,-,TRBJ1-2,TRBV5-3
CASDGTGTDTQYF,-,TRBJ2-3,TRBV2
CSAGGELEAFF,-,TRBJ1-1,TRBV20-1
CASGQLAGGRNEQFF,-,TRBJ2-1,TRBV19
CASSQGEWAAFF,-,TRBJ1-1,TRBV18
CASSRSSPYEQYF,-,TRBJ2-7,TRBV6-5
CASSPGDSGRYNEQFF,-,TRBJ2-1,TRBV5-4
CASSGQTQETQYF,-,TRBJ2-5,TRBV5-5
CASSIEGVSYEQYF,few,TRBJ2-7,TRBV21-1
CASSLDTRQGPNGYTF,-,TRBJ1-2,TRBV11-2
CASSITGNYGYTF,few,TRBJ1-2,TRBV5-6
CASSATGGWRETQYF,-,TRBJ2-5,TRBV7-2
CASSPDINEQFF,-,TRBJ2-1,TRBV5-4
CASSDPGQGDEKLFF,-,TRBJ1-4,TRBV6-1
CASSPGGQLNGELFF,-,TRBJ2-2,TRBV7-2
CASSTTGGVTEAFF,-,TRBJ1-1,TRBV6-1
CASSFDPGGVGYEQYF,-,TRBJ2-7,TRBV5-4
CASSIGRASGTRQPYEQYF,-,TRBJ2-7,TRBV19
CASSRVTRDYGYTF,-,TRBJ1-2,TRBV7-9
CASSPGLAGVQETQYF,-,TRBJ2-5,TRBV5-4
CASSLAGLRSVEQYF,-,TRBJ2-7,TRBV7-9
CASSSLQNEAFF,-,TRBJ1-1,TRBV11-2
CASSIRDYEQYF,-,TRBJ2-7,TRBV2
CASSKTGWGETQYF,-,TRBJ2-5,TRBV28
CASSPTSGGTDTQYF,-,TRBJ2-3,TRBV7-6
CASSWTGGIEQFF,-,TRBJ2-1,TRBV7-9
CASSLTPLQFLNYGYTF,-,TRBJ1-2,TRBV5-6
CASSLWGGETQYF,few,TRBJ2-5,TRBV11-2
CASSFDMLNTGELFF,-,TRBJ2-2,TRBV27
CASSQKSGGATDTQYF,few,TRBJ2-3,TRBV4-2
CARSKGQGYEQYF,-,TRBJ2-7,TRBV5-3
CASSLAGGGQAENTIYF,-,TRBJ1-3,TRBV11-2
CASSQDRLAGYEQYF,-,TRBJ2-7,TRBV4-1
CASSFLSSYEQYF,-,TRBJ2-7,TRBV28
CASSRGGPQETQYF,-,TRBJ2-5,TRBV7-6
CASSLTGETQYF,-,TRBJ2-5,TRBV6-5
CASSLDRGTGVLLSYEQYF,-,TRBJ2-7,TRBV7-2
CASSDYLTQYF,-,TRBJ2-5,TRBV9
CASSFGQETQYF,-,TRBJ2-5,TRBV5-5
CASSDSSRGHTGELFF,few,TRBJ2-2,TRBV6-4
CASSLVQGATEAFF,few,TRBJ1-1,TRBV7-9
CASSPRGVSSYNEQFF,-,TRBJ2-1,TRBV5-4
CASSLGLAGVSETQYF,-,TRBJ2-5,TRBV28
CASSVEGSGRGKTQYF,-,TRBJ2-5,TRBV9
CASSFMSDTDTQYF,once,TRBJ2-3,TRBV5-1